What follows are 7 T cell receptor beta chains derived from one specimen sequenced in a study of regulatory T cells in long-lasting Graves disease. Construction of TCR beta libraries relied on iRepertoire HTBI primers and on Arm-PCR targeting CDR3 regions. A single record per CDR3 protein comes from TCRdb applying MiXCR to the multiplex PCR reads. The table includes fewer than 650,000 distinct CDR3 sequences, about 16% detected once. The sample's time point: newly diagnosed GD, antithyroid drugs for less than 3 months. The TCR library was made from RNA that had been extracted from PBMCs in TRIzol. In addition, the sample was reused for a study of T cells in Graves' hyperthyroidism and ophthalmopathy.

The specimen comprised peripheral blood mononuclear cells (PBMCs), sampled at new diagnosis, from a patient treated with antithyroid drugs. The origin of the receptors is a woman in her twenties or thirties with Graves disease.

Ten or more counts support this clonotype. This chain links TRBV20-1 with TRBJ2-7; weak D call: TRBD2 (6 bases). V was clipped by 7 bases and J by 0 bases, with 19 bases between them. The CDR3 runs 15 residues. CDR1 and CDR2 from the germline V gene are DFQATT and SNEGSKA (reference sequence). CDR3 protein: CSVAGGQRSSYEQYF. As DNA, the CDR3 is TGCAGTGTCGCCGGAGGGCAGCGGAGCTCCTACGAGCAGTACTTC.

This clonotype was detected only a few times. The chain employs TRBV28 and TRBJ2-4, with TRBD2 as a possible D gene (5 bases). The CDR3 consists of 16 residues. Trimming stripped 3 bases from V and 0 bases from J, with 12 bases between. Germline V lookup: CDR1 MDHEN, CDR2 SYDVKM. Written as DNA, the CDR3 is TGTGCCAGCAGTTTGATCCGGAGGCTAGCCAAAAACATTCAGTACTTC. Encoded protein: CASSLIRRLAKNIQYF.

The table lists this clonotype with many counts. The chain carries TRBV2 and TRBJ1-1; a weak D match, TRBD1 (5 bases). Deletions cut 4 bases from V and 3 bases from J, with 9 bases between. CDR3 size: 13 residues. Per germline, CDR1 SNHLY and CDR2 FYNNEI. For the CDR3, the DNA is TGTGCCAGCAGTGTCGGGGGGTACACTGAAGCTTTCTTT. This sequence encodes CASSVGGYTEAFF.

The V gene is TRBV10-3, the J gene TRBJ2-1, with D uncertain. Trimming removed 7 bases from V and 4 bases from J, with 8 bases in between. Looked up from germline, CDR1 is ENHRY and CDR2 is SYGVKD. This CDR3 comprises 12 residues. The CDR3 sequence is CAIKGTYNEQFF. The DNA of the CDR3 is TGTGCCATCAAGGGCACTTACAATGAGCAGTTCTTC.

This clonotype was seen repeatedly, ten times or more. The chain recombines TRBV7-8 with TRBJ1-2; D is unresolved. V was trimmed by 5 bases and J by 2 bases, leaving 12 bases between them. Germline V lookup: CDR1 SGHVS, CDR2 FQNEAQ. The CDR3 runs 14 residues. The CDR3 DNA reads as TGTGCCAGCAGCCTAGACGGTTCAAACTATGGCTACACCTTC. Residues: CASSLDGSNYGYTF.

This clonotype was seen at least ten times. The chain is built from TRBV7-9 and TRBJ2-5, with D maybe TRBD1 (6 bases). Trimming pared 5 bases from V and 6 bases from J, leaving 13 bases between. Germline CDR1 and CDR2: SEHNR and FQNEAQ (reference sequence). The CDR3 runs to 13 residues. CDR3 coding DNA: TGTGCCAGCAGCCATACAGGGAATAAGACCCAGTACTTC. Protein product: CASSHTGNKTQYF.

This clonotype was seen more than once but under ten times. The chain links TRBV6-2 or TRBV6-3 to TRBJ1-5, with unresolved D. This CDR3 region has 13 residues. Deletions cut 4 bases from V and 1 base from J, with 5 bases between. CDR1 is MNHEY, CDR2 SVGEGT, per germline. DNA of the CDR3: TGTGCCAGCAGTTCCTTCAGCAATCAGCCCCAGCATTTT. It specifies CASSSFSNQPQHF.